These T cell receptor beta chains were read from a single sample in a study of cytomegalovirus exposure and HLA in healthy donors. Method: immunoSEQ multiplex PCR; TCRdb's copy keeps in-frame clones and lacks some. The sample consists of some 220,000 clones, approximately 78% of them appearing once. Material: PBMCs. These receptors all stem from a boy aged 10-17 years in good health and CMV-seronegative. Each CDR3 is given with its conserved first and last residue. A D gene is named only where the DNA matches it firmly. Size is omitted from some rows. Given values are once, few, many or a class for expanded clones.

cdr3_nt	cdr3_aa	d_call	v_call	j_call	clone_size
TGCGCCAGCAGTGATGGGGGAGGAGATACGCAGTATTTT	CASSDGGGDTQYF	NA	TRBV10-1	TRBJ2-3	NA
TGTGCCAGCAGCTTAGCCAGGGAGGGGCATGGCTACACCTTC	CASSLAREGHGYTF	NA	TRBV7-9	TRBJ1-2	NA
TGCGCCAGCAGCTTGGTGTCGGGGGGCGCCTCCTACGAGCAGTACTTC	CASSLVSGGASYEQYF	NA	TRBV5-1	TRBJ2-7	NA
TGTGCCAGCAGCTCCGGAGCACTTACCTACGAGCAGTACTTC	CASSSGALTYEQYF	NA	TRBV13	TRBJ2-7	NA
TGTGCCAGCAGTTTATCTGACTCCTCCCAGTTCTTC	CASSLSDSSQFF	NA	TRBV27	TRBJ2-1	NA
TGTGCCTGGAGAACCTCCTATTACTCCTACGAGCAGTACTTC	CAWRTSYYSYEQYF	NA	TRBV30	TRBJ2-7	NA
TGTGCCACCTCTCCCCTAGATCCCCTCCACTTT	CATSPLDPLHF	NA	TRBV7-9	TRBJ1-6	NA
TGTGCCAGCCGTCTCGTGGGGCAGGGGGCCTTTGGCTACACCTTC	CASRLVGQGAFGYTF	TRBD1	TRBV27	TRBJ1-2	NA
TGCGCCAGCAGCCCCCAGGGGAGAGGCAATCAGCCCCAGCATTTT	CASSPQGRGNQPQHF	NA	TRBV5-1	TRBJ1-5	NA
TGTGCCATCAGTACAGGGGGCCTAAACTCCAAAAACATTCAGTACTTC	CAISTGGLNSKNIQYF	TRBD1	TRBV10-3	TRBJ2-4	NA
TGTGCCAGCCTGTCCCTCGGTTCACCCCTCCACTTT	CASLSLGSPLHF	NA	TRBV6-5	TRBJ1-6	NA
TGTGCCAGCACCGGAGTGGGACAGCGGTTGCATGCTTTCTTT	CASTGVGQRLHAFF	TRBD1	TRBV2	TRBJ1-1	NA
TGTGCCAGCAGCCAAGTCGGGGGGAATCGGGAAAAACTGTTTTTT	CASSQVGGNREKLFF	NA	TRBV14	TRBJ1-4	NA
TGCGCCAGCAGCCAAGTGCTGGCAGGGGTTTTTTCCGGGGAGCTGTTTTTT	CASSQVLAGVFSGELFF	NA	TRBV4-1	TRBJ2-2	NA
TGTGCCAGCAGTGAAGCGCGCGGGGGCTCCTACGAGCAGTACTTC	CASSEARGGSYEQYF	TRBD2	TRBV2	TRBJ2-7	once
TGTGCCAGTATACCTCCCACCGGGACAGGGTCGAATGAGCAGTTCTTC	CASIPPTGTGSNEQFF	TRBD1	TRBV19	TRBJ2-1	NA
TGTGCCAGCAGCCTGACTAGCGGCTCCTACAATGAGCAGTTCTTC	CASSLTSGSYNEQFF	TRBD2	TRBV11-2	TRBJ2-1	NA
TGTGCCAGCAGCCAAGAAGGGAGTCTATATGGCTACACCTTC	CASSQEGSLYGYTF	NA	TRBV4-2	TRBJ1-2	once
TGCGCCAGCAGTGACAGGGATTCTGAAGCTTTCTTT	CASSDRDSEAFF	NA	TRBV10-1	TRBJ1-1	once
TGCAGCGTTGTTCGGGGGGCAGGCGAGCAGTTCTTC	CSVVRGAGEQFF	NA	TRBV29-1	TRBJ2-1	NA
TGTGCCAGCAGCTTAATTAGTGGACCGGGGTCTACGCGCTACACCTTC	CASSLISGPGSTRYTF	NA	TRBV7-9	TRBJ1-2	once
TGTGCCAGCAGTGAAAGACTACCGGGACAGGGGGATAAAGGCTACACCTTC	CASSERLPGQGDKGYTF	TRBD1	TRBV6-1	TRBJ1-2	NA
TGTGTACTAAGGGGGGGGACCGGGGAGCTGTTTTTT	CVLRGGTGELFF	NA	TRBV11-2	TRBJ2-2	NA
TGTGCCAGCAGCTTAGCGGGACAGGGGATGGGCACTGAAGCTTTCTTT	CASSLAGQGMGTEAFF	TRBD1	TRBV7-9	TRBJ1-1	NA
TGCGCCAGCAGCTTGGCCATCGGTGAGACCCAGTACTTC	CASSLAIGETQYF	NA	TRBV5-1	TRBJ2-5	NA
TGTGCCACCTCCAGGGGCTCCGTCAAGAACTATGGCTACACCTTC	CATSRGSVKNYGYTF	NA	TRBV6-5	TRBJ1-2	NA
TGTGCCAGCAGCCCTCCTACGGGCACAGATACGCAGTATTTT	CASSPPTGTDTQYF	NA	TRBV13	TRBJ2-3	NA
TGTGCCAGCAGCTCCCAAGTTGACAGGAGGTGGAGTTCGGGGGGAAACACCATATATTTT	CASSSQVDRRWSSGGNTIYF	NA	TRBV13	TRBJ1-3	NA
TGCGCCAACAAGTGGGGACTAGCGGGGGTAACCTACGAGCAGTACTTC	CANKWGLAGVTYEQYF	TRBD2	TRBV23-1	TRBJ2-7	NA
TGTGCCAGCAGCGACCCAGGGTCAAGTGAGCAGTTCTTC	CASSDPGSSEQFF	NA	TRBV2	TRBJ2-1	NA
TGTGCAAGTCGCAAACGACAGAGCCCATACTACGAGCAGTACTTC	CASRKRQSPYYEQYF	NA	TRBV12-2	TRBJ2-7	NA
TGTGCCAGCAGCTTAGGGGGGCTAGCTCTAGACGAGCAGTACTTC	CASSLGGLALDEQYF	NA	TRBV11-3	TRBJ2-7	NA
TGTGCCTGGGATACAGAATTCATGAACACTGAAGCTTTCTTT	CAWDTEFMNTEAFF	NA	TRBV30	TRBJ1-1	NA
TGTGCCAGCAGTTTGAAGGGACAGGGGGTCCAGGGCTACACCTTC	CASSLKGQGVQGYTF	TRBD1	TRBV27	TRBJ1-2	few
TGTGCCAGCAGCTCAACAGGGGCTTGGGTCGCTGAAGCTTTCTTT	CASSSTGAWVAEAFF	TRBD1	TRBV5-6	TRBJ1-1	NA
TGTGCCAGCAGTTACAACTACGAGCAGTACTTC	CASSYNYEQYF	NA	TRBV6-5	TRBJ2-7	NA
TGTGCCAGTAGTATAGACAGGGGGCGTTACGAGCAGTACTTC	CASSIDRGRYEQYF	TRBD1	TRBV19	TRBJ2-7	NA
TGCGCCAGCAGCCATCGGGCAGTGACAGGGGGAGAATATGGCTACACCTTC	CASSHRAVTGGEYGYTF	TRBD1	TRBV4-1	TRBJ1-2	NA
TGCGCCAGCAGCTTGACTGCCCTGAACACTGAAGCTTTCTTT	CASSLTALNTEAFF	NA	TRBV5-1	TRBJ1-1	NA
TGCGCCAGCAGCCAAGAAGGCGGCACCTACGAGCAGTACTTC	CASSQEGGTYEQYF	NA	TRBV4-1	TRBJ2-7	NA
TGTGCCAGCAGTACCAGCGGAGATACGCAGTATTTT	CASSTSGDTQYF	NA	TRBV27	TRBJ2-3	few
TGTGCCACCAGCCCCTGGGTGGGAGAGCTTGAGGGGCAGTACTTC	CATSPWVGELEGQYF	NA	TRBV15	TRBJ2-7	NA
TGCGCCAGCAGCCCTGGACAGGCCTACGAGCAGTACTTC	CASSPGQAYEQYF	TRBD1	TRBV4-1	TRBJ2-7	NA
TGTGCCAGCAGCCGCGGGACAGGGGGACTCAATTCACCCCTCCACTTT	CASSRGTGGLNSPLHF	TRBD1	TRBV11-3	TRBJ1-6	NA
TGTGCCAGTAGCCTAGGGACCGCGGGGACTGGAAACACCATATATTTT	CASSLGTAGTGNTIYF	NA	TRBV19	TRBJ1-3	NA
TGTGCCAGCTCCGGCGGACTAACCTACTACGAGCAGTACTTC	CASSGGLTYYEQYF	NA	TRBV18	TRBJ2-7	NA
TGCGCCAGCAGCGCCGGGACTAGCGGGGAGACCCAGTACTTC	CASSAGTSGETQYF	TRBD2	TRBV5-1	TRBJ2-5	NA
TGTGCCAGCAGTCCCCCGCGATCCTATGGCTACACCTTC	CASSPPRSYGYTF	NA	TRBV5-4	TRBJ1-2	few
TGTGCCAGCAGGGACGTCTGGCGGACAGATAAAGCTGGGGCCAACGTCCTGACTTTC	CASRDVWRTDKAGANVLTF	NA	TRBV27	TRBJ2-6	few
TGTGCCAGCAGCGTAGAACTAGCGAGCTACGAGCAGTACTTC	CASSVELASYEQYF	TRBD2	TRBV9	TRBJ2-7	NA
TGCGCCAGCAGCCGAACCCAATGGGGAGCGACCGTCCAAGAGACCCAGTACTTC	CASSRTQWGATVQETQYF	NA	TRBV5-1	TRBJ2-5	once
TGTGCCTGGACCGAGACTAGTCCGGCCTACAATGAGCAGTTCTTC	CAWTETSPAYNEQFF	NA	TRBV30	TRBJ2-1	NA
TGTGCCAGCAGCTATATGGACAGGGCTACGGAGACCCAGTACTTC	CASSYMDRATETQYF	TRBD1	TRBV11-2	TRBJ2-5	NA
TGTGCCAGCCCAGGGGCTAGCGGGAGGGCCTTCCGGGACAATGAGCAGTTCTTC	CASPGASGRAFRDNEQFF	TRBD2	TRBV2	TRBJ2-1	few
TGTGCCAGCAGCTTATTACCAGAAACTAACTATGGCTACACCTTC	CASSLLPETNYGYTF	NA	TRBV13	TRBJ1-2	NA